These T cell receptor beta chains were read from a single sample in a study of OX40 agonist ivuxolimab in advanced cancers. TCRdb's table, derived via immunoSEQ multiplex PCR, lists solely in-frame clones and lacks some. The sample yields some 43,000 clones, roughly 89% seen once. Sequencing used CD4+ or CD8+ T cells sorted from blood, obtained in a trial of the OX40 agonist ivuxolimab. The receptors were sampled from an adult with an advanced solid tumor such as melanoma, head and neck, liver or kidney cancer. CDR3s include the opening cysteine and the closing phenylalanine or tryptophan. A D gene is named only where the DNA matches it firmly. Not every row has a clone size; where given, it reads once, few, many or a size class.

TRBJ1-1,TRBV19,NA,NA,TGTGCCAGTAGTATATTGGCCCACCGGGGCACTGAAGCTTTCTTT,CASSILAHRGTEAFF
TRBJ2-1,TRBV6-5,NA,NA,TGTGCCAGCAGTTACTCGTTGGGCGGTTACAATGAGCAGTTCTTC,CASSYSLGGYNEQFF
TRBJ1-5,TRBV27,TRBD1,NA,TGTGCCAGCAGTTTAAAACTAGGAGGGGGCGGCCAGCCCCAGCATTTT,CASSLKLGGGGQPQHF
TRBJ2-1,TRBV28,TRBD2,NA,TGTGCCAGCAGACCTTCCGGGACTAGGCTGCGGAATGAGCAGTTCTTC,CASRPSGTRLRNEQFF
TRBJ1-1,TRBV7-3,NA,NA,TGTGCCAGCAGCTCCAAGGTGTCCTTTCTCCGCGCTGAAGCTTTCTTT,CASSSKVSFLRAEAFF
TRBJ2-3,TRBV7-2,NA,NA,TGTGCCAGCAGCTTTGAATTTCCCGGGAGACTGACAGATACGCAGTATTTT,CASSFEFPGRLTDTQYF
TRBJ1-1,TRBV6-1,NA,once,TGTGCCAGCAGTGAAGCCCGCAGGGCTGAAGCTTTCTTT,CASSEARRAEAFF
TRBJ2-1,TRBV6-5,NA,NA,TGTGCCAGCAGACGACAGGAGAGCTCCTACAATGAGCAGTTCTTC,CASRRQESSYNEQFF
TRBJ1-2,TRBV5-4,NA,NA,TGTGCCAGCAGCTTGGATCGGCTCTGGGCGGGGCTAGGCTACACCTTC,CASSLDRLWAGLGYTF
TRBJ2-2,TRBV11-3,NA,NA,TGTGCCAGCAGCTTAAACAGAGCCACCGGGGAGCTGTTTTTT,CASSLNRATGELFF
TRBJ2-7,TRBV27,NA,NA,TGTGCCAGCCGACTGTACAGGATCTACGAGCAGTACTTC,CASRLYRIYEQYF
TRBJ2-7,TRBV13,TRBD1,NA,TGTGCCAGCAGCTCGGACAGGGAAGGCTACGAGCAGTACTTC,CASSSDREGYEQYF
TRBJ1-5,TRBV19,NA,NA,TGTGCCAGTATCGCATGGGGGATCAATCAGCCCCAGCATTTT,CASIAWGINQPQHF
TRBJ2-7,TRBV27,NA,NA,TGTGCCAGCAGTTTCACAGGAGGACCCTACGAGCAGTACTTC,CASSFTGGPYEQYF
TRBJ2-2,TRBV9,NA,NA,TGTGCCAGCAGCGTAGGGGATGGGGCGGCTACGAACACCGGGGAGCTGTTTTTT,CASSVGDGAATNTGELFF
TRBJ2-7,TRBV6-1,TRBD1,NA,TGTGCCAGCAGTTGGGACGCGGGACAGGGGTACGAGCAGTACTTC,CASSWDAGQGYEQYF
TRBJ2-7,TRBV9,TRBD2,NA,TGTGCCAGCAGCGAAGGGACGGGAGGATCTTACGAGCAGTACTTC,CASSEGTGGSYEQYF
TRBJ2-2,TRBV11-3,TRBD1,NA,TGTGCCGGCCGCAGGGGGTTCTCCGGGGAGCTGTTTTTT,CAGRRGFSGELFF
TRBJ1-6,TRBV28,TRBD1,NA,TGTGCCAGCAGTTTATACCCGACAGGGCCCCTTAATTCACCCCTCCACTTT,CASSLYPTGPLNSPLHF
TRBJ2-1,TRBV10-3,NA,NA,TGTGCCATCGGGGCGACTGGGCTATACAATGAGCAGTTCTTC,CAIGATGLYNEQFF
TRBJ2-3,TRBV27,TRBD2,NA,TGTGCCAGCAGTCCATGGACTAGCGGGGTAAGCACAGATACGCAGTATTTT,CASSPWTSGVSTDTQYF
TRBJ1-5,TRBV16,NA,NA,TGTGCCAGCAGCCAATCTTTCCGGGAGGGTAATCAGCCCCAGCATTTT,CASSQSFREGNQPQHF
TRBJ2-7,TRBV7-8,TRBD1,few,TGTGCCAGCAGCCCTTCAACAGGGGCCGACTACGAGCAGTACTTC,CASSPSTGADYEQYF
TRBJ2-1,TRBV27,TRBD2,NA,TGTGCCAGCAGTTTGGGACTAGCGGCTTACAATGAGCAGTTCTTC,CASSLGLAAYNEQFF